These 21 T cell receptor beta chains originate from one sample sequenced in a study of blood T cells in healthy people across ages. A second PCR of about 7 to 12 cycles used a sample-barcoded 5' primer and a J-beta primer mix. TCRdb re-called the 5' RACE reads with MiXCR, one entry per CDR3 protein. The sample yields some 760,000 distinct CDR3 sequences, 25% seen once. These data were likewise used in another study, on T cells of mothers and their children.

The sequenced material came from blood. The receptors were sampled from a boy aged 5 to 17 in good health.

The J gene is TRBJ2-3, the V gene TRBV6-4; possible D gene TRBD2, 5 bases. V shed 2 bases and J shed 2 bases, with 14 bases lying between them. Looked up from germline, CDR1 is MRHNA and CDR2 is SNTAGT. This CDR3 is built from 16 residues. CDR3 region: CASSDGGSSATDTQYF. In DNA, the CDR3 is TGTGCCAGCAGTGACGGTGGGAGCTCGGCCACAGATACGCAGTATTTT.

This clonotype was found a few times. The chain employs TRBV4-1 and TRBJ2-5; 9 bases fit TRBD2. This CDR3 spans 16 amino acids. The germline gives CDR1 MGHRA, CDR2 YSYEKL. The V and J ends lost 1 base and 1 base, in that order; junction bases with no gene match: 4. As DNA, the CDR3 is TGCGCCAGCAGCCAAGCCAGCGGGGGGATCCAAGAGACCCAGTACTTC. It codes for CASSQASGGIQETQYF.

CDR3 bases: TGCAGCGCCGAGGACCGGGACAGGGGAAGGGATACGCAGTATTTT. This sequence encodes CSAEDRDRGRDTQYF. The chain combines TRBV29-1 with TRBJ2-3; the match to TRBD1 covers 10 bases. Germline V gene lookup returns CDR1 SQVTM and CDR2 ANQGSEA. The CDR3 covers 15 residues. V lost 7 bases and J lost 6; bases outside the gene matches: 13.

The CDR3 loop is CSVVTDRGTETQYF. Here the CDR3 DNA reads TGCAGCGTTGTGACGGACAGGGGGACAGAGACCCAGTACTTC. The chain has TRBV29-1 and TRBJ2-5; 10 nucleotides match TRBD1. Trimming removed 4 bases from V and 4 bases from J; junction bases left unmatched: 6. The CDR3 sequence is 14 residues long. Germline V gene sequence: CDR1 SQVTM, CDR2 ANQGSEA. Drawing the rest from reference TRBV29-1 and TRBJ2-5, the complete variable domain is SAVISQKPSRDICQRGTSLTIQCQVDSQVTMMFWYRQQPGQSLTLIATANQGSEATYESGFVIDKFPISRPNLTFSTLTVSNMSPEDSSIYLCSVVTDRGTETQYFGPGTRLLVL.

This clonotype has more than one count but fewer than ten. The chain couples TRBV4-1 to TRBJ2-1; TRBD2 is a possible D gene (5 bases). V was trimmed by 4 bases and J by 0 bases, leaving 13 bases between them. Germline CDR1 and CDR2: MGHRA and YSYEKL. The CDR3 extends over 16 amino acids. The CDR3 loop reads CASSPVSGSSYNEQFF. CDR3 bases: TGCGCCAGCAGCCCCGTTTCGGGGAGCTCCTACAATGAGCAGTTCTTC.

Only a few counts were recorded for this clonotype. Written as DNA, the CDR3 is TGTGCCAGCAGCCAAGATACAGCGGGGGAGCTCACAGATACGCAGTATTTT. This gives the protein CASSQDTAGELTDTQYF. The rearrangement links TRBV4-2 to TRBJ2-3; 8 bases match TRBD2. The germline CDR1 and CDR2 sequences are LGHNA and YNFKEQ. The V and J ends lost 0 bases and 2 bases, in that order; junction bases with no gene match: 7. This CDR3 has 17 residues.

The CDR3: CASSPAVPEAFF. CDR3 nucleotide sequence: TGTGCCAGCAGCCCGGCGGTTCCTGAAGCTTTCTTT. V and J are TRBV7-6 and TRBJ1-1, with no clear D. Trimming stripped 5 bases from V and 6 bases from J, with 10 bases between. This CDR3 spans 12 amino acids. Germline V CDR1 and CDR2: SGHVS, FNYEAQ.

As regards this clonotype: An end of the junction does not agree with germline; a read error may underlie this. The chain recombines TRBV15 with TRBJ1-1; D unclear. Per the germline V gene, CDR1 is LNHNV and CDR2 is YYDKDF (reference sequence). The CDR3 spans 15 residues. The CDR3 DNA sequence: TGTGCCACCGGCAGAGATCTCCAGATGAACACTGAAGCTTTCTTT. The encoded protein is CATGRDLQMNTEAFF.

This rearrangement joins TRBV4-1 to TRBJ2-7; D tentatively fits TRBD1 or TRBD2 (5 bases each). V lost 3 bases and J 4 bases, leaving 13 bases between the germline ends. CDR3 length: 14 residues. The germline V gene encodes CDR1 MGHRA and CDR2 YSYEKL. The CDR3 bases are TGCGCCAGCAGCCACCTGGATGGGGGTTACGAGCAGTACTTC. It is translated as CASSHLDGGYEQYF.

The J gene is TRBJ1-1, the V gene TRBV10-3; D gene unclear. This CDR3 spans 16 amino acids. V was cut by 0 bases and J by 6 bases, with 17 bases left in between. CDR1 and CDR2 (germline): ENHRY, SYGVKD. The CDR3 nucleotides read TGTGCCATCAGTGAGTCGATTGGATTGGGTGGTTCTGAAGCTTTCTTT. Translation gives CAISESIGLGGSEAFF.

The chain uses TRBV6-1 and TRBJ1-1; TRBD1 is a possible D gene (6 bases). Germline V lookup: CDR1 MNHNS, CDR2 SASEGT. The CDR3 consists of 16 residues. Trimming shortened V by 0 bases and J by 4 bases, and 15 bases separated the two germline ends. The CDR3 sequence: CASSEALPDSATEAFF. The CDR3 DNA sequence: TGTGCCAGCAGTGAAGCGCTTCCGGACAGCGCCACTGAAGCTTTCTTT.

The V call is TRBV9, the J call TRBJ2-7; D is unresolved. V gave up 0 bases and J gave up 1 base, with 11 bases separating them. This CDR3 contains 15 residues. Germline values: CDR1 SGDLS, CDR2 YYNGEE. The CDR3 spells CASSVEDGLSYEQYF. The CDR3 nucleotides read TGTGCCAGCAGCGTAGAGGACGGATTGTCCTACGAGCAGTACTTC.

J is TRBJ2-7 and V is TRBV29-1; D not certain. V lost 0 bases to trimming and J lost 2 bases, with 5 bases between them. The CDR3 runs to 12 residues. From germline, CDR1 is SQVTM and CDR2 ANQGSEA. The DNA for the CDR3 is TGCAGCGTTGAAGATCTGGCCTACGAGCAGTACTTC. Translation: CSVEDLAYEQYF.

This clonotype came up a few times. J is TRBJ2-3 and V is TRBV3-1; D unclear. Germline-derived CDR1 and CDR2 are LGHDT and YNNKEL (reference sequence). Trimming shortened V by 3 bases and J by 10 bases, and 14 bases separated the two germline ends. The CDR3 has 13 amino acids. The CDR3 DNA reads as TGTGCCAGCAGCCAGAGAGTTGAGGTTTCGCAGTATTTT. It translates to CASSQRVEVSQYF.

This clonotype was seen a handful of times. The chain joins TRBV12-3 or TRBV12-4 to TRBJ2-2; D may be TRBD1 or TRBD2 (5 bases each). Trimming removed 6 bases from V and 6 bases from J, with 20 bases in between. This CDR3 region has 16 residues. This CDR3 is CASSRSGPISPGELFF. As DNA, the CDR3 is TGTGCCAGCAGCCGATCGGGACCGATCTCACCCGGGGAGCTGTTTTTT.

The chain couples TRBV20-1 to TRBJ2-1; D remains unclear. The J call may be incorrect, as the DNA end agrees better with TRBJ2-7. Per the germline V gene, CDR1 is DFQATT and CDR2 is SNEGSKA (reference sequence). The CDR3 covers 13 residues. The DNA for the CDR3 is TGCAGTGCTAGCTGGGCCTCTCGAGGCGAGCAGTACTTC. Translated: CSASWASRGEQYF.

V is TRBV6-5 and J is TRBJ2-4; 8 positions match TRBD1. Germline V gene data show CDR1 as MNHEY and CDR2 as SVGAGI. CDR3 length equals 17 residues. J lost 2 bases, V lost 0 bases, and 6 bases had no gene match. In DNA form, the CDR3 reads TGTGCCAGCAGTTACTCGTGGACAGGGAATCCCAAAAACATTCAGTACTTC. This translates into CASSYSWTGNPKNIQYF.

This clonotype turned up a few times. The rearrangement links TRBV18 to TRBJ2-7; D assignment may be TRBD1 or TRBD2 (5 bases each). This CDR3 spans 15 amino acids. Trimming took off 3 bases at V and 0 bases at J, with 12 bases between the two ends. Germline V gene lookup returns CDR1 KGHSH and CDR2 LQKENI. CDR3 coding DNA: TGTGCCAGCTCACCGGGGACCGGTAGCTCCTACGAGCAGTACTTC. Protein: CASSPGTGSSYEQYF.

This clonotype was picked up a small number of times. This chain connects TRBV5-6 to TRBJ1-3, with D hard to call. The CDR3 sequence is 12 residues long. Trimming removed 2 bases from V and 7 bases from J, with 7 bases in between. The germline V gene has CDR1 SGHDT and CDR2 YYEEEE. This chain's CDR3 is CASSLHPNTIYF. In DNA form, the CDR3 reads TGTGCCAGCAGCTTACATCCTAACACCATATATTTT.

This clonotype has a single count. The chain links TRBV11-2 to TRBJ1-2; 11 bases are a match to TRBD1. The length of the CDR3 is 15 residues. Germline V CDR1 and CDR2: SGHAT, FQNNGV. The junction had 10 bases not matched to a gene; V was cut back by 5 bases and J by 8 bases. Here the CDR3 reads CASSPWTGGEYGYTF. CDR3 sequence (DNA): TGTGCCAGCAGCCCCTGGACAGGGGGCGAGTACGGCTACACCTTC.

The J gene is TRBJ2-2, the V gene TRBV3-1, with D uncertain. Per germline, CDR1 LGHDT and CDR2 YNNKEL (reference sequence). Trimming pared 4 bases from V and 6 bases from J, leaving 3 bases between. The CDR3 is 11 residues long. This chain's CDR3 is CASSRAGELFF. For the CDR3, the DNA is TGTGCCAGCAGCCGTGCCGGGGAGCTGTTTTTT.